The clone carrying this T cell receptor (beta chain) was picked up a small number of times. Its specificity is not known. Between the trimmed V and J ends, which lost 3 bases and 5 bases, there was a span of 11 bases. CDR1 and CDR2 from the germline V gene are LNHDA and SQIVND (reference sequence). This CDR3 region has 15 residues. Produced via immunoSEQ multiplex PCR; TCRdb's table is partial and in-frame only. The data hold 77,000 or so clones, with about nine tenths observed a single time. The sample belongs to a study of T cell responses to AZD1222 COVID-19 vaccine. Study-wide findings and caveats: There were repertoire samples only from the period after the peak T cell response. Spike-specific TCR breadth and depth went up after people got two AZD1222 doses.

Sequenced here: peripheral blood, sampled on day 0 of AZD1222 vaccination. This rearrangement joins TRBV19 to TRBJ1-6; perhaps TRBD1 as D (6 bases). The receptor's source is an adult in good health. The CDR3 nucleotides are TGTGCCAGTAGTATCACAGGGACCCATAATTCACCCCTCCACTTT. It translates to CASSITGTHNSPLHF. The full variable domain, rest sourced from reference TRBV19 and TRBJ1-6, is DGGITQSPKYLFRKEGQNVTLSCEQNLNHDAMYWYRQDPGQGLRLIYYSQIVNDFQKGDIAEGYSVSREKKESFPLTVTSAQKNPTAFYLCASSITGTHNSPLHFGNGTRLTVT.